These T cell receptor beta chains were read from a single sample in a study of shared clonotypes between healthy human individuals. Clones were sequenced by immunoSEQ multiplex PCR, and TCRdb holds only the in-frame ones, with some missing. The table lists fewer than 400,000 clones, 74% of them singletons. The sequenced material came from memory CD4+ T cells sorted from blood. The receptor set was obtained from a man aged 30 to 45 in good health. Both conserved end residues are part of each CDR3. A D gene is named only where the DNA matches it firmly.

v_call	d_call	j_call	cdr3_aa
TRBV6-5	TRBD1	TRBJ1-1	CASNQDRVTTEAFF
TRBV2	NA	TRBJ2-7	CASSELKVVSREQYF
TRBV2	NA	TRBJ1-5	CASSESDGLSQPQHF
TRBV28	TRBD1	TRBJ1-5	CASSRTGYSNQPQHF
TRBV5-1	TRBD2	TRBJ2-7	CASSPRGAGVYEQYF
TRBV12-5	NA	TRBJ2-5	CASGSLGETQYF
TRBV2	NA	TRBJ1-3	CASSVTGATTSGNTIYF
TRBV15	NA	TRBJ2-2	CATSRQGYNTGELFF
TRBV20-1	NA	TRBJ2-2	CSAWGGELFF
TRBV6-4	TRBD1	TRBJ1-1	CASSDSSTGGRSTEAFF
TRBV4-2	NA	TRBJ1-3	CASSQTESSGNTIYF
TRBV28	NA	TRBJ1-3	CASSTRQVVTIYF